This TCR beta chain was found in a study of shared clonotypes between healthy human individuals. General study results and limits: Represented diversity (both genetic and exposure-history) was limited by the small number of donors. Depth was large, yet rarefaction showed that sorted-subset sequencing was incomplete. The sole specimen, blood, was sampled, and tissue repertoires likely differ.

Cells designated naive CD8 were CD45RO-negative and were positively selected for CCR7, with terminally differentiated effector memory CD45RA+ cells excluded. Of note for this clone: Its antigen is still unknown.

TCRdb keeps only in-frame clones here, not all; method: immunoSEQ multiplex PCR. Among roughly 2,000,000 clones listed, approximately 94% were seen once. V was clipped by 5 bases and J by 0 bases, with 8 bases between them. Germline CDR1 is MDHEN and CDR2 is SYDVKM. This CDR3 region has 13 residues. This sequence was found in a man younger than 35 in good health. The sequencing input was naive CD8+ T cells sorted from blood. This chain links TRBV28 with TRBJ2-7; D gene uncertain. In DNA form, the CDR3 reads TGTGCCAGCAGTCCATCCCTCTCCTACGAGCAGTACTTC. Protein: CASSPSLSYEQYF.